This T cell receptor beta chain was profiled in a study of T cells after yellow fever vaccination. The CDR3 length is 19 residues. Deletions cut 2 bases from V and 5 bases from J, with 28 bases between. Synthesis of TCR cDNA relied on 5'RACE template switching, which attached a universal primer site and UMIs. TCRdb reprocessed the 5' RACE reads with MiXCR, giving one entry per CDR3 protein. The sample has about 350,000 distinct CDR3 sequences; less than 9.5% are singletons. Worth noting for this clonotype: Its antigen is not identified.

Study-level points and caveats: Some clonotypes were seen in both the CD4 and the CD8 compartments. These made up a small share and likely arose from convergent recombination. In FACS-sorted repertoires, abundant clonotypes from the bulk population could appear as contaminants. Detected again after the booster were most primary-vaccination clones, at nearly 97% CD4 and 70% to 90% CD8.

The material was PBMCs, obtained about 49 days after the first yellow fever vaccination. This TCR came from a man aged 18 to 29 who received the YFV17D yellow fever vaccine. The rearrangement uses TRBV12-3 or TRBV12-4 and TRBJ2-7; D remains unclear. CDR3 in DNA: TGTGCCAGCAGTTTACAGGTCGGCAGAAGATCCGGTCGCGAAAACGAGCAGTACTTC. It codes for CASSLQVGRRSGRENEQYF.